This passage covers 21 T cell receptor beta chains from one sample sequenced in a study of blood T cell repertoires in COVID-19. The table came from immunoSEQ multiplex PCR; TCRdb's copy has only in-frame clones and leaves some out. There are more than 2,500 clones in the sample; around 87% occur only once, and around 6.3% lies in the top ten. Sequenced input: peripheral blood. Receptors originate from a human donor with active COVID-19. The donor label of this sample is uncertain.

The CDR3 DNA reads TGTGCCAGCAGCTCGGATCCGGGCGAGCAGTACGTC. This sequence encodes CASSSDPGEQYV. This chain joins TRBV5-6 and TRBJ2-7, with D uncertain. This CDR3 has 12 amino acids. V was clipped by 3 bases and J by 6 bases, with 10 bases between them. CDR1 SGHDT and CDR2 YYEEEE come from the germline V gene.

The chain links TRBV4-2 to TRBJ2-3, with TRBD2 identical over 7 bases. CDR3 length: 15 amino acids. Germline V CDR1 and CDR2: LGHNA, YNFKEQ. The ends lost 4 bases at V and 1 base at J; junction bases unmatched: 5. CDR3 DNA sequence: TGTGCCAGCAGCCCCCGAAGCGGGGGCACAGATACGCAGTATTTT. Protein product: CASSPRSGGTDTQYF.

The chain recombines TRBV7-3 with TRBJ2-3; TRBD2 agrees at 13 bases. Germline-derived CDR1 and CDR2 are SGHTA and FQGTGA. The J segment lost 1 base and the V segment lost 4 bases, leaving 2 bases of the junction unmatched. The CDR3 totals 16 residues. The CDR3 DNA sequence: TGTGCCAGCAGCTACGGGACTAGCGGGGGCACAGATACGCAGTATTTT. Its protein is CASSYGTSGGTDTQYF. Supplemented by reference TRBV7-3 and TRBJ2-3, the full variable domain reads GAGVSQTPSNKVTEKGKYVELRCDPISGHTALYWYRQSLGQGPEFLIYFQGTGAADDSGLPNDRFFAVRPEGSVSTLKIQRTERGDSAVYLCASSYGTSGGTDTQYFGPGTRLTVL.

The CDR3: CASSVGTDQYF. As DNA, the CDR3 is TGTGCCAGCAGCGTAGGGACAGACCAGTATTTT. The chain employs TRBV12-3 or TRBV12-4 and TRBJ2-3, with TRBD1 identical over 7 bases. The trim removed 6 bases at V and 12 bases at J, leaving 6 bases unmatched. The CDR3 length is 11 residues.

The J gene is TRBJ2-3, the V gene TRBV5-1; 11 bases are shared with TRBD2. The CDR3 covers 17 residues. The germline gives CDR1 SGHRS, CDR2 YFSETQ. With V trimmed by 4 bases and J by 0 bases, 7 bases remained unmatched. For the CDR3, the DNA is TGCGCCAGCAGCCATGTTAGCGGGAGGGAGAGCACAGATACGCAGTATTTT. This encodes CASSHVSGRESTDTQYF.

The chain carries TRBV6-2 or TRBV6-3 and TRBJ2-5; D is unclear. CDR1 and CDR2 from the germline V gene are MNHEY and SVGEGT. The CDR3 has 13 amino acids. The V gene lost 3 bases and the J gene lost 1 base, with 6 bases spanning the gap. The DNA for the CDR3 is TGTGCCAGCAGTTATATGGCCCAAGAGACCCAGTACTTC. Its translation: CASSYMAQETQYF.

The V gene is TRBV11-2, the J gene TRBJ2-7, with D possibly being TRBD1 (5 bases). The V end was cut by 1 base, the J end by 2 bases, with 9 bases between. CDR1 and CDR2 (germline): SGHAT, FQNNGV. The CDR3 sequence is 14 residues long. The CDR3 loop is CASSLGSGPYEQYF. The CDR3 nucleotides read TGTGCCAGCAGCTTAGGTTCAGGGCCCTACGAGCAGTACTTC.

CDR3 DNA: TGTGCCAGCAGCTTAGGCGACAGGCCGTCACCCCTCCACTTT. This sequence encodes CASSLGDRPSPLHF. The chain employs TRBV7-8 and TRBJ1-6, with D possibly being TRBD1 (6 bases). CDR1 is SGHVS and CDR2 is FQNEAQ in the germline V gene. V was cut by 1 base and J by 10 bases, with 11 bases left in between. The CDR3 totals 14 residues. The variable domain in full, completed from reference TRBV7-8 and TRBJ1-6, reads GAGVSQSPRYKVAKRGQDVALRCDPISGHVSLFWYQQALGQGPEFLTYFQNEAQLDKSGLPSDRFFAERPEGSVSTLKIQRTQQEDSAVYLCASSLGDRPSPLHFGNGTRLTVT.

The chain uses TRBV20-1 and TRBJ1-2; no definite D call. Per the germline V gene, CDR1 is DFQATT and CDR2 is SNEGSKA (reference sequence). This CDR3 is built from 11 residues. The CDR3 region has the DNA TGCAGCTCGGCCACAGACTATGGCTACACCTTC. Its translation: CSSATDYGYTF.

This clone was seen once. The J gene is TRBJ2-5, the V gene TRBV6-5; D perhaps matches TRBD1 (6 bases). V lost 1 base and J lost 5, with 14 bases in between. The germline V gene encodes CDR1 MNHEY and CDR2 SVGAGI. This CDR3 spans 15 amino acids. CDR3 region: CASSYYTGIGETQYF. CDR3 DNA: TGTGCCAGCAGTTACTACACAGGGATCGGCGAGACCCAGTACTTC.

The chain carries TRBV3-1 (or the pseudogene TRBV3-2) and TRBJ2-3, with TRBD1 as a possible D gene (5 bases). This CDR3 contains 15 residues. V was trimmed by 5 bases and J by 0 bases, leaving 12 bases between them. Germline lookup yields CDR1 LGHDT and CDR2 YNNKEL (reference sequence). CDR3 DNA: TGTGCCAGCAGCTCAGGGTGGGGCAGCACAGATACGCAGTATTTT. This gives the protein CASSSGWGSTDTQYF.

V is TRBV7-9 and J is TRBJ1-2; D is undetermined. Germline CDR1 is SEHNR and CDR2 is FQNEAQ (reference sequence). The CDR3 totals 14 residues. With 5 bases removed from V and 6 bases from J, the gap between germline ends came to 16 bases. The CDR3 is CASSTPIFSNGYTF. The CDR3 nucleotides are TGTGCCAGCAGCACCCCCATATTTAGCAATGGCTACACCTTC.

V and J are TRBV7-9 and TRBJ1-6; D not certain. With 1 base removed from V and 10 bases from J, the gap between germline ends came to 14 bases. Germline CDR1 and CDR2: SEHNR and FQNEAQ (reference sequence). The CDR3 extends over 15 amino acids. DNA of the CDR3: TGTGCCAGCAGCTTAGGGGCAGGAGGGTACTCACCCCTCCACTTT. Translation: CASSLGAGGYSPLHF.

The chain uses TRBV19 and TRBJ2-3; 8 bases align to TRBD2. Germline V lookup: CDR1 LNHDA, CDR2 SQIVND (reference sequence). After removal of 3 bases from V and 0 bases from J, the junction contained 8 bases not matched to a gene. This CDR3 is 17 amino acids long. The CDR3 DNA follows: TGTGCCAGTAGTATTTCCTTTTCTAGCGGGAGCACAGATACGCAGTATTTT. This translates into CASSISFSSGSTDTQYF.

The gene calls are TRBV11-2 and TRBJ2-2; 9 bases are a match to TRBD2. V dropped 2 bases and J dropped 6; count of bases not matched to a gene: 1. This CDR3 has 14 residues. Germline CDR1 SGHAT, CDR2 FQNNGV. Here the CDR3 DNA reads TGTGCCAGCAGCTTACGCGGGGGGGCCGGGGAGCTGTTTTTT. Its translation is CASSLRGGAGELFF.

The chain combines TRBV10-3 with TRBJ2-7, with D tentatively TRBD2 (5 bases). Trimming stripped 3 bases from V and 0 bases from J, with 12 bases between. Germline V lookup: CDR1 ENHRY, CDR2 SYGVKD. This CDR3 region has 15 residues. The CDR3 sequence is CAISERGLSSYEQYF. The CDR3 DNA reads TGTGCCATCAGTGAAAGAGGGCTCAGCTCCTACGAGCAGTACTTC.

The chain joins TRBV14 to TRBJ2-1, with D perhaps TRBD1 (6 bases). Germline CDR1 SGHDN, CDR2 FVKESK. V lost 4 bases to trimming and J lost 2 bases, with 12 bases between them. This CDR3 is built from 15 residues. CDR3 sequence (DNA): TGTGCCAGCAGCCCCCTAGGGGGTACCTACAATGAGCAGTTCTTC. Protein: CASSPLGGTYNEQFF.

The table lists this clone with a few counts. The J gene is TRBJ1-6, the V gene TRBV19; 9 nucleotides match TRBD1. The CDR3 consists of 17 residues. Germline V gene lookup returns CDR1 LNHDA and CDR2 SQIVND (reference sequence). The ends lost 7 bases at V and 7 bases at J; junction bases unmatched: 14. The CDR3 spells CASTSRGRDRANSPLHF. As DNA, the CDR3 is TGTGCCAGTACCTCTAGAGGCCGGGACAGGGCGAATTCACCCCTCCACTTT.

The rearrangement uses TRBV3-1 (or the pseudogene TRBV3-2) and TRBJ2-3; D remains ambiguous. Germline V CDR1 and CDR2: LGHDT, YNNKEL (reference sequence). The V and J ends lost 1 base and 4 bases respectively, with 12 bases between them. The CDR3 is made up of 15 amino acids. The CDR3 spells CASSQGGSLADTQYF. The CDR3 nucleotides read TGTGCCAGCAGCCAAGGTGGTAGTCTGGCAGATACGCAGTATTTT.

This clone was recorded once. The chain is built from TRBV2 and TRBJ1-2, with D maybe TRBD1 (5 bases). Germline V CDR1 and CDR2: SNHLY, FYNNEI. The CDR3 runs 15 residues. Trimming took 7 bases from V and 8 from J, leaving 23 bases between them. This CDR3 is CASINLTPGSGGYTF. Written as DNA, the CDR3 is TGTGCCAGCATCAACCTGACCCCAGGGTCAGGCGGCTACACCTTC.

The rearrangement links TRBV9 to TRBJ2-3; 11 bases fit TRBD2. The CDR3 contains 16 residues. V was clipped by 1 base and J by 3 bases; unmatched bases: 4. Germline loops: CDR1 SGDLS, CDR2 YYNGEE. The CDR3, as DNA: TGTGCCAGCAGCGTAACCGTAGCGGGAGGGACAGATACGCAGTATTTT. Translation gives CASSVTVAGGTDTQYF. The complete variable domain, with remaining parts taken from reference TRBV9 and TRBJ2-3, reads DSGVTQTPKHLITATGQRVTLRCSPRSGDLSVYWYQQSLDQGLQFLIQYYNGEERAKGNILERFSAQQFPDLHSELNLSSLELGDSALYFCASSVTVAGGTDTQYFGPGTRLTVL.